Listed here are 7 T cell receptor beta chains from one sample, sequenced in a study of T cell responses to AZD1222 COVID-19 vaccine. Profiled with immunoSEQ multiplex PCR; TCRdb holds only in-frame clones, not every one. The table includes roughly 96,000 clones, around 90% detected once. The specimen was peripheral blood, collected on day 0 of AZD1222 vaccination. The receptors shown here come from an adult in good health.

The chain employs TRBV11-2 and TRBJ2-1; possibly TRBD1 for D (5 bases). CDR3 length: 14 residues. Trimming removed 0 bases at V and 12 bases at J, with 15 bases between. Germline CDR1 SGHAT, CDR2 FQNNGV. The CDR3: CASSLDNLRATQFF. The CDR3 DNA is TGTGCCAGCAGCTTAGACAACCTCAGGGCTACGCAGTTCTTC.

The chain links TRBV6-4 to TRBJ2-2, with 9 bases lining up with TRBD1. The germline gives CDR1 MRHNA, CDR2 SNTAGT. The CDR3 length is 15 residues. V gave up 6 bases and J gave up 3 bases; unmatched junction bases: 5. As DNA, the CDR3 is TGTGCCAGCAGACAGACAGGGGGTGACACCGGGGAGCTGTTTTTT. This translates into CASRQTGGDTGELFF.

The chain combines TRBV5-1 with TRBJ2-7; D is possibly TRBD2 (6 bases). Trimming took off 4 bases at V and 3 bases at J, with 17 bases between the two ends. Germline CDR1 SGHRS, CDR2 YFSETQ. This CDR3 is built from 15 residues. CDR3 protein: CASSLEEGVYYEQYF. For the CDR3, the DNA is TGCGCCAGCAGCCTCGAGGAGGGAGTTTACTACGAGCAGTACTTC.

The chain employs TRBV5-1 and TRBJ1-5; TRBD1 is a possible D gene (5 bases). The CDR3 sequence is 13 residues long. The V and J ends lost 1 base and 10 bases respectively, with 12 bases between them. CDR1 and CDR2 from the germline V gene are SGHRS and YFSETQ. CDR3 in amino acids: CASSLRWGDPQHF. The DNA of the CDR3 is TGCGCCAGCAGCTTGAGGTGGGGGGACCCCCAGCATTTT.

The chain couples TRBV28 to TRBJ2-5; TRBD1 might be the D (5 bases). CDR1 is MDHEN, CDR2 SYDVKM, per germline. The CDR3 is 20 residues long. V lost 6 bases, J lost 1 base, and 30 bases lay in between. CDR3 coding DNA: TGTGCCAGCAGCCCTTACCCGCAGGGCACAAGAGGTATAGGCCAAGAGACCCAGTACTTC. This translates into CASSPYPQGTRGIGQETQYF.

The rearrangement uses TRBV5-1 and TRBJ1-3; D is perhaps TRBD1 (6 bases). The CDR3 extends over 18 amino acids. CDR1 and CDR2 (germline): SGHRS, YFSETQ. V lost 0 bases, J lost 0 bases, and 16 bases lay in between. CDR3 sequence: CASSLVAQGSSSGNTIYF. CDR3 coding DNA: TGCGCCAGCAGCTTGGTGGCACAGGGAAGCAGCTCTGGAAACACCATATATTTT.

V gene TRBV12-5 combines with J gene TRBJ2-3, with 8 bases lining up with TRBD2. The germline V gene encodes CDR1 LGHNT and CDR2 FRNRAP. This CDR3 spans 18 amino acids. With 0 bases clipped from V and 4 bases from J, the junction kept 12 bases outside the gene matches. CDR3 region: CASGLVLAGSSGADTQYF. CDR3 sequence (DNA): TGTGCTAGTGGTTTGGTGCTAGCGGGCTCCTCGGGGGCAGATACGCAGTATTTT.